This record looks at one T cell receptor beta chain sequence and its context. This entry comes from a study of T-cell reconstitution after alpha-beta-depleted transplantation in children. A TCRbeta library incorporating unique molecular identifiers was prepared. One entry per CDR3 protein results from TCRdb running MiXCR on the PCR reads. The table shows fewer than 400,000 distinct CDR3 sequences, with roughly 20% occurring only once. CDR3 length: 13 residues. The germline CDR1 and CDR2 sequences are SGHRS and YFSETQ. V was trimmed by 0 bases and J by 5 bases, leaving 8 bases between them. Source: PBMCs from the stem cell graft donor, taken from the stem cell graft. This chain links TRBV5-1 with TRBJ2-5, with D uncertain. The TCR sequence derives from a human donor who donated a stem cell graft to a child with acute myeloid leukemia. CDR3 in DNA: TGCGCCAGCAGCTTGGATAGGACGGAGACCCAGTACTTC. Amino acid sequence: CASSLDRTETQYF.